This is a list of T cell receptor beta chains from one sample in a study of blood T cell repertoires in COVID-19. Measured with immunoSEQ multiplex PCR; TCRdb has only the in-frame clones, and not every one. The table lists some 150,000 clones, roughly 82% of them singletons. The sequenced sample was peripheral blood. These TCRs come from a woman aged 70-85 years with acute or convalescent COVID-19. CDR3s include the opening cysteine and the closing phenylalanine or tryptophan. Fields, in order: J gene, clone size, D gene, V gene, CDR3 DNA, CDR3 protein. The D gene is left open where the match is weak. Clone size is not always given. Where it is, it says once, few, many or a class for expanded clones.

TRBJ2-7,-,TRBD2,TRBV4-3,TGCGCCAGCAGCCAAGAACTAGCGGGAGTTGGCGAGCAGTACTTC,CASSQELAGVGEQYF
TRBJ2-5,-,-,TRBV7-9,TGTGCCAGCAGCTTGGCCCAAGAGACCCAGTACTTC,CASSLAQETQYF
TRBJ1-2,-,TRBD1,TRBV6-7,TGTGCCAGCAGTTCCCTCCCCCCCCGGGACAGGGGTTATGGCTACACCTTC,CASSSLPPRDRGYGYTF
TRBJ1-1,-,-,TRBV5-5,TGTGCCAGCAGTCCCGGGGACAATCTTGCGAACACTGAAGCTTTCTTT,CASSPGDNLANTEAFF
TRBJ1-5,-,TRBD1,TRBV19,TGTGCCAGTCGGGGACAGTATAGCAATCAGCCCCAGCATTTT,CASRGQYSNQPQHF
TRBJ2-5,-,TRBD2,TRBV5-1,TGCGCCAGCAGCTTGGATAGTAGCGGGTCGGGTGAGACCCAGTACTTC,CASSLDSSGSGETQYF
TRBJ1-2,-,TRBD1,TRBV27,TGTGCCAGCAGGGGACAGGGGGTTGTTTATGGCTACACCTTC,CASRGQGVVYGYTF
TRBJ1-4,once,TRBD1,TRBV28,TGTGCCAGCAGTTTGGACCAGGGGGAAGATGAAAAACTGTTTTTT,CASSLDQGEDEKLFF
TRBJ2-5,once,TRBD2,TRBV6-5,TGTGCCAGCACCTCTAGCGGGGGACCCCAAGAGACCCAGTACTTC,CASTSSGGPQETQYF
TRBJ2-5,-,-,TRBV7-2,TGTGCCAGCAGCATCCAGACAGGCAAAGAGACCCAGTACTTC,CASSIQTGKETQYF
TRBJ1-2,-,-,TRBV14,TGTGCCAGCAGCGAGGTGACCGACTATGGCTACACCTTC,CASSEVTDYGYTF
TRBJ2-1,-,TRBD2,TRBV4-2,TGTGCCAGCAGCCAAATAAGCGGGGACCACAATGAGCAGTTCTTC,CASSQISGDHNEQFF
TRBJ2-1,-,TRBD2,TRBV27,TGTGCCAGCACCCTATCCTGGACTAGCGGGTCTAATGAGCAGTTCTTC,CASTLSWTSGSNEQFF
TRBJ1-1,-,TRBD1,TRBV19,TGTGCCGCCGACAGGGGCCTGAACACTGAAGCTTTCTTT,CAADRGLNTEAFF
TRBJ1-5,few,-,TRBV15,TGTGCCACCAGCAAGACCGGGGACATTTATAGCAATCAGCCCCAGCATTTT,CATSKTGDIYSNQPQHF
TRBJ1-4,-,TRBD1,TRBV5-8,TGTGCCAGCAGCTTGGACCAGTTTCCAGGGGGGTATGAAAAACTGTTTTTT,CASSLDQFPGGYEKLFF
TRBJ1-2,-,TRBD1,TRBV28,TGTGCCAGCAGTTGGACAGGGGTGGACTATGGCTACACCTTC,CASSWTGVDYGYTF
TRBJ2-7,-,-,TRBV28,TGTGCCAGCAGTTTAGTTCGCGAGCAGTACTTC,CASSLVREQYF
TRBJ1-2,-,-,TRBV2,TGTGCCAGCAGTGGGTCGGGGGACTATGGCTACACCTTC,CASSGSGDYGYTF
TRBJ2-3,-,TRBD2,TRBV7-2,TGTGCCAGCAGCTTAGCGCTAGCGGGAGGGGGGGTCACAGATACGCAGTATTTT,CASSLALAGGGVTDTQYF
TRBJ1-2,-,-,TRBV12-3/TRBV12-4,TGTGCCAGCGGCCTGGGGAGGGGGAACTACACCTTC,CASGLGRGNYTF
TRBJ1-6,-,-,TRBV6-1,TGTGCCAGCAGTGAAGGACAGAACTCACCCCTCCACTTT,CASSEGQNSPLHF
TRBJ1-6,few,-,TRBV27,TGTGCCAGCAGTCAGGTCTTCTCTTCACCCCTCCACTTT,CASSQVFSSPLHF
TRBJ2-3,-,TRBD2,TRBV9,TGTGCCAGCAGCGTGCTAGCGGGAGGGGGAATTGGACCAGATACGCAGTATTTT,CASSVLAGGGIGPDTQYF
TRBJ1-5,-,-,TRBV7-2,TGTGCCAGCAGCTTCGACGGGGGTCAGCCCCAGCATTTT,CASSFDGGQPQHF
TRBJ2-5,-,TRBD2,TRBV7-2,TGTGCCAGCAGCTTAGTCGGGGCGACTAGCCAGGAGACCCAGTACTTC,CASSLVGATSQETQYF
TRBJ1-1,-,-,TRBV19,TGTGCCAGTAGTCTCCCAGGGGCAACGGTTTCTGAAGCTTTCTTT,CASSLPGATVSEAFF
TRBJ2-5,-,-,TRBV4-1,TGCGCCAGCAGCCAAACAGCTACCTTGGGGACCCAGTACTTC,CASSQTATLGTQYF
TRBJ1-2,few,-,TRBV5-6,TGTGCCAGCAGCTTGGAGTCGGTCCGACTTTATGGCTACACCTTC,CASSLESVRLYGYTF
TRBJ2-2,-,TRBD2,TRBV5-1,TGCGCCAGCTCTACGGCGGGGGTTTTCACCGGGGAGCTGTTTTTT,CASSTAGVFTGELFF
TRBJ2-1,-,TRBD2,TRBV19,TGTGCCAGTAGTTCGGGACTAGCGGAGCATTACAATGAGCAGTTCTTC,CASSSGLAEHYNEQFF
TRBJ1-2,-,-,TRBV9,TGTGCCAGCAGCGTAGAAGGCAGGGTGGGCTATGGCTACACCTTC,CASSVEGRVGYGYTF
TRBJ1-2,-,-,TRBV5-1,TGCGCCAGCAGCTTCTGGACATTCGCCGGCTACACCTTC,CASSFWTFAGYTF
TRBJ1-4,-,-,TRBV30,TGTGCCTGGAGTTTCAGGGTAGCTAATGAAAAACTGTTTTTT,CAWSFRVANEKLFF
TRBJ2-7,-,-,TRBV2,TGTGCCAGCAGTGGATCCGGGAGCAAATACGAGCAGTACTTC,CASSGSGSKYEQYF
TRBJ2-7,-,-,TRBV7-3,TGTGCCAGCAGCTTAGAGGGAAACTACGAGCAGTACTTC,CASSLEGNYEQYF
TRBJ2-7,-,TRBD1,TRBV7-3,TGTGCCAGCACTCCCATATCATGGACAGGGCTTCTCGAGCAGTACTTC,CASTPISWTGLLEQYF
TRBJ2-2,-,TRBD2,TRBV5-1,TGCGCCAGCAGCTTTCTCTTCGGGGGGAGCACCGGGGAGCTGTTTTTT,CASSFLFGGSTGELFF
TRBJ2-5,-,-,TRBV25-1,TGTGCCAGCAGTGACCCGGAGACCCAGTACTTC,CASSDPETQYF
TRBJ1-6,-,-,TRBV4-2,TGTGCCAGCAGCCAAGAGGAAGCGGGCAATTCACCCCTCCACTTT,CASSQEEAGNSPLHF